The clone carrying this T cell receptor beta chain was detected only once. Its antigen is unknown. An end of the junction does not agree with germline; a read error may underlie this. Some clones are missing from TCRdb's copy, which holds only in-frame ones; the method was immunoSEQ multiplex PCR. Of some 170,000 clones listed, around nine tenths were seen once; the top ten hold 2% to 3%. This sample is part of a study of T cell responses to AZD1222 COVID-19 vaccine. Regarding the study as a whole: Distributed over spike, vaccine-associated CD4 TCRs predominated at 160-218 and 743-854. Nearly half of the spike-specific TCRs reportedly recognize variant regions that carry no mutations. Just six people given AZD1222 tested seropositive at baseline.

The TCR originated in an adult in good health. The specimen comprised peripheral blood, sampled on day 0 of AZD1222 vaccination.

Here the CDR3 reads CASRGPGTGGSHEQYF. In DNA, the CDR3 is TGTGCCAGCAGGGGCCCTGGGACAGGGGGCTCCCACGAGCAGTACTTC. This chain links TRBV27 with TRBJ2-7, with 12 positions matching TRBD1. This CDR3 is 16 amino acids long. Germline assignment: CDR1 MNHEY and CDR2 SMNVEV (reference sequence).